The 26 T cell receptor beta chains in this list originate from one sample, sequenced in a study of T cell responses to AZD1222 COVID-19 vaccine. Measured with immunoSEQ multiplex PCR; TCRdb has only the in-frame clones, and not every one. The table lists approximately 100,000 clones, 91% of them singletons. The material was peripheral blood, obtained on day 0 of AZD1222 vaccination. These receptors originate from an adult in good health.

The gene calls are TRBV10-3 and TRBJ2-1; 10 bases are shared with TRBD2. Unmatched junction bases numbered 9, after V lost 3 bases and J lost 7 bases. Germline CDR1 reads ENHRY; CDR2 reads SYGVKD. The CDR3 contains 16 residues. Here the CDR3 reads CAISESRAGGGNEQFF. CDR3 sequence (DNA): TGTGCCATCAGTGAATCCCGAGCGGGAGGGGGTAATGAGCAGTTCTTC.

This clone is a singleton in its sample. The chain has TRBV28 and TRBJ1-3; tentative D call: TRBD1 (5 bases). The germline V gene has CDR1 MDHEN and CDR2 SYDVKM. V was cut by 7 bases and J by 0 bases, with 13 bases left in between. The CDR3 sequence is 15 residues long. The CDR3, as DNA: TGTGCCAGCACCCTATGGGGCAGCTCTGGAAACACCATATATTTT. This sequence encodes CASTLWGSSGNTIYF.

This sequence joins TRBV27 and TRBJ1-2; 7 nucleotides agree with TRBD1. Germline CDR1 reads MNHEY; CDR2 reads SMNVEV (reference sequence). This CDR3 region has 15 residues. With 4 bases clipped from V and 1 base from J, the junction kept 6 bases outside the gene matches. The CDR3 reads CASSSLTGVNYGYTF. As DNA, the CDR3 is TGTGCCAGCAGTTCACTCACAGGGGTTAACTATGGCTACACCTTC.

The chain employs TRBV7-7 and TRBJ2-3; 8 nucleotides line up with TRBD2. The V and J ends lost 4 bases and 5 bases, in that order; junction bases with no gene match: 5. The CDR3 runs 14 residues. The germline CDR1 and CDR2 sequences are SSHAT and FNYEAQ (reference sequence). The DNA for the CDR3 is TGTGCCAGCAGCTGGGGACTAGACGGAGATACGCAGTATTTT. This sequence encodes CASSWGLDGDTQYF.

This clone turned up a few times. The rearrangement uses TRBV29-1 and TRBJ1-1; D unclear. CDR1 and CDR2 from the germline V gene are SQVTM and ANQGSEA. The CDR3 is 9 amino acids. The V gene lost 7 bases and the J gene lost 9 bases, with 9 bases spanning the gap. CDR3 sequence reads: CSDGTQAFF. The CDR3 DNA reads TGCAGCGACGGAACACAAGCTTTCTTT.

The rearrangement links TRBV19 to TRBJ2-7; 9 bases align to TRBD1. The CDR3 has 15 residues. Germline CDR1 is LNHDA and CDR2 is SQIVND (reference sequence). V gave up 7 bases and J gave up 3 bases; unmatched junction bases: 10. The CDR3 DNA sequence: TGTGCCAGTATCCAAACAGGGGGCACAATCTACGAGCAGTACTTC. This codes for CASIQTGGTIYEQYF. Using reference TRBV19 and TRBJ2-7 for the parts outside the CDR3, the full variable domain is DGGITQSPKYLFRKEGQNVTLSCEQNLNHDAMYWYRQDPGQGLRLIYYSQIVNDFQKGDIAEGYSVSREKKESFPLTVTSAQKNPTAFYLCASIQTGGTIYEQYFGPGTRLTVT.

The V and J genes are TRBV21-1 and TRBJ1-1; TRBD1 is taken as the D call from the table, unchecked against the DNA. TRBV21-1 is termed a pseudogene. The CDR3 runs 13 residues. The DNA for the CDR3 is TGTGCCAGCAGCCATCGGCCCGGACATGAAGCTTTCTTT. This translates into CASSHRPGHEAFF.

The rearrangement links TRBV10-1 to TRBJ2-1; D may be TRBD2 (6 bases). The CDR3 spans 15 residues. Trimming left V 3 bases short and J 3 bases short, with 12 bases between. Germline-derived CDR1 and CDR2 are WNHNN and SYGVQD (reference sequence). CDR3 sequence: CASSEGGINYNEQFF. In DNA form, the CDR3 reads TGCGCCAGCAGTGAAGGCGGGATCAACTACAATGAGCAGTTCTTC.

The V gene is TRBV2, the J gene TRBJ1-2; D unclear. The CDR3 consists of 15 residues. V was shortened by 6 bases and J by 1 base, with 15 bases between the two germline ends. CDR1 is SNHLY, CDR2 FYNNEI, per germline. The CDR3, as DNA: TGTGCCAGCAGGGAGACGGGGATTCTTAACTATGGCTACACCTTC. This codes for CASRETGILNYGYTF.

The chain links TRBV7-8 to TRBJ2-1, with TRBD1 as a possible D gene (5 bases). Germline V gives CDR1 SGHVS, CDR2 FQNEAQ. This CDR3 comprises 14 residues. With 7 bases removed from V and 9 bases from J, the gap between germline ends came to 19 bases. CDR3 in DNA: TGTGCCAGCACCCCAAGGTCAGGGATAGGTGAGCAGTTCTTC. This translates into CASTPRSGIGEQFF.

The CDR3: CSVPGVAYEQYF. CDR3 sequence (DNA): TGCAGCGTACCGGGAGTAGCCTACGAGCAGTACTTC. This chain links TRBV29-1 with TRBJ2-7, with D perhaps matching TRBD2 (6 bases). The CDR3 sequence is 12 residues long. CDR1 and CDR2 (germline): SQVTM, ANQGSEA. Trimming cost V 6 bases and J 2 bases, with 11 bases left between them.

This clone was seen a few times. This chain's CDR3 is CASSSGRAGGNEQFF. DNA of the CDR3: TGTGCCAGCTCCTCTGGGCGGGCAGGAGGCAATGAGCAGTTCTTC. V is TRBV18 and J is TRBJ2-1; a weak D match, TRBD2 (5 bases). V shed 6 bases and J shed 6 bases, with 18 bases lying between them. The germline V gene has CDR1 KGHSH and CDR2 LQKENI. This CDR3 has 15 amino acids.

V and J are TRBV28 and TRBJ2-7; D possibly corresponds to TRBD1 (6 bases). The CDR3 runs to 12 residues. V lost 4 bases and J lost 4, with 8 bases in between. Germline-derived CDR1 and CDR2 are MDHEN and SYDVKM. CDR3 loop: CASSYGQYEQYF. The CDR3 nucleotides read TGTGCCAGCAGTTACGGACAGTACGAGCAGTACTTC.

This chain links TRBV5-4 with TRBJ1-3; D perhaps matches TRBD1 (5 bases). The CDR3 spans 16 residues. Per germline, CDR1 SGHNT and CDR2 YYREEE (reference sequence). V shed 2 bases and J shed 0 bases, with 12 bases lying between them. The CDR3 DNA reads as TGTGCCAGCAGCTTAGCGGGGCCGGACTCTGGAAACACCATATATTTT. Amino acids: CASSLAGPDSGNTIYF.

The chain carries TRBV9 and TRBJ1-1; D may be TRBD1 (5 bases). V was trimmed by 2 bases and J by 1 base, leaving 6 bases between them. The CDR3 sequence is 13 residues long. CDR1 is SGDLS and CDR2 is YYNGEE in the germline V gene. This CDR3 reads CASSVGANTEAFF. CDR3 bases: TGTGCCAGCAGCGTTGGGGCGAACACTGAAGCTTTCTTT.

The genes are TRBV27 and TRBJ2-1, with a possible D match to TRBD1 (6 bases). The V gene lost 7 bases and the J gene lost 0 bases, with 13 bases spanning the gap. This CDR3 comprises 15 residues. Germline V gene sequence: CDR1 MNHEY, CDR2 SMNVEV (reference sequence). The CDR3 is CASTPDRSSYNEQFF. The CDR3 nucleotides read TGTGCCAGCACCCCCGACAGGTCCTCCTACAATGAGCAGTTCTTC.

The chain recombines TRBV28 with TRBJ2-7; a possible D gene is TRBD1 (6 bases). This CDR3 has 14 residues. Trimming took 7 bases from V and 2 from J, leaving 15 bases between them. Germline V CDR1 and CDR2: MDHEN, SYDVKM. For the CDR3, the DNA is TGTGCCAGCACCCGGCCAGGACAGACCTACGAGCAGTACTTC. It yields the protein CASTRPGQTYEQYF.

This clone has only a few counts. The V gene is TRBV3-1 (or the pseudogene TRBV3-2), the J gene TRBJ2-7, with 10 bases lining up with TRBD2. The V gene's germline CDR1 is LGHDT and CDR2 YNNKEL (reference sequence). Trimming took 3 bases from V and 2 from J; bases not matched to a gene: 7. This CDR3 is built from 16 residues. CDR3 nucleotide sequence: TGTGCCAGCAGCCAGAGCTGGACTAGCGGTACCTACGAGCAGTACTTC. This encodes CASSQSWTSGTYEQYF.

The chain has TRBV15 and TRBJ2-5; 9 nucleotides match TRBD1. V lost 4 bases, J lost 2 bases, and 5 bases stayed unmatched. From germline, CDR1 is LNHNV and CDR2 YYDKDF (reference sequence). The CDR3 covers 15 residues. CDR3 sequence (DNA): TGTGCCACCAGCATCCCCGGGACAGGGCAAGAGACCCAGTACTTC. Translated, it gives CATSIPGTGQETQYF.

The rearrangement uses TRBV7-3 and TRBJ2-5; D gene uncertain. Between the trimmed V and J ends, which lost 5 bases and 5 bases, there was a span of 12 bases. Germline V gene sequence: CDR1 SGHTA, CDR2 FQGTGA. This CDR3 contains 13 residues. Here the CDR3 reads CASSPSRAETQYF. Written as DNA, the CDR3 is TGTGCCAGCAGCCCGTCCCGGGCGGAGACCCAGTACTTC. The full variable domain, in which reference TRBV7-3 and TRBJ2-5 provide the parts outside the CDR3, is GAGVSQTPSNKVTEKGKYVELRCDPISGHTALYWYRQSLGQGPEFLIYFQGTGAADDSGLPNDRFFAVRPEGSVSTLKIQRTERGDSAVYLCASSPSRAETQYFGPGTRLLVL.

This clone was seen once. This chain connects TRBV25-1 to TRBJ2-7; no clear D gene. In germline, CDR1 is MGHDK, CDR2 SYGVNS. V was trimmed by 4 bases and J by 6 bases, leaving 7 bases between them. The CDR3 extends over 11 amino acids. CDR3 sequence (DNA): TGTGCCAGCAGTGTAGGGCTCGAGCAGTACTTC. It yields the protein CASSVGLEQYF.

The rearrangement uses TRBV19 and TRBJ1-5, with TRBD1 matching over 8 bases. The CDR3 contains 13 residues. V lost 10 bases to trimming and J lost 1 base; unmatched junction nucleotides: 3. Germline V CDR1 and CDR2: LNHDA, SQIVND (reference sequence). The CDR3 sequence is CATRDRSNQPQHF. Written as DNA, the CDR3 is TGTGCCACTCGGGACAGGAGCAATCAGCCCCAGCATTTT.

This chain uses TRBV20-1 with TRBJ2-7; 9 nucleotides match TRBD2. Germline values: CDR1 DFQATT, CDR2 SNEGSKA (reference sequence). CDR3 length: 15 residues. The ends lost 3 bases at V and 4 bases at J; junction bases unmatched: 10. The CDR3 here is CSASALGLAVYEQYF. The CDR3, as DNA: TGCAGTGCTAGTGCCCTGGGACTAGCAGTTTACGAGCAGTACTTC.

The chain carries TRBV30 and TRBJ2-2; D perhaps matches TRBD1 (6 bases). Germline V gene lookup returns CDR1 GTSNPN and CDR2 SVGIG (reference sequence). This CDR3 has 14 residues. V was trimmed by 4 bases and J by 1 base, leaving 10 bases between them. The CDR3 DNA reads as TGTGCCTGGACTCAGGGGCGGAACACCGGGGAGCTGTTTTTT. Its translation: CAWTQGRNTGELFF.

This sequence joins TRBV30 and TRBJ1-5; the D is unclear. V shed 2 bases and J shed 6 bases, with 14 bases lying between them. Germline-derived CDR1 and CDR2 are GTSNPN and SVGIG (reference sequence). This CDR3 contains 14 residues. CDR3 DNA: TGTGCCTGGAGTAGCGGGGTGAGGAGTCAGCCCCAGCATTTT. Translation: CAWSSGVRSQPQHF.

The chain uses TRBV2 and TRBJ2-2; TRBD2 matches 11 bases. This CDR3 comprises 20 residues. The J segment lost 1 base and the V segment lost 0 bases, leaving 10 bases of the junction unmatched. The germline gives CDR1 SNHLY, CDR2 FYNNEI. CDR3 DNA: TGTGCCAGCAGTGAAGCACTGCTAGCGGGAGGAGGGAAGAACACCGGGGAGCTGTTTTTT. Translating it yields CASSEALLAGGGKNTGELFF.